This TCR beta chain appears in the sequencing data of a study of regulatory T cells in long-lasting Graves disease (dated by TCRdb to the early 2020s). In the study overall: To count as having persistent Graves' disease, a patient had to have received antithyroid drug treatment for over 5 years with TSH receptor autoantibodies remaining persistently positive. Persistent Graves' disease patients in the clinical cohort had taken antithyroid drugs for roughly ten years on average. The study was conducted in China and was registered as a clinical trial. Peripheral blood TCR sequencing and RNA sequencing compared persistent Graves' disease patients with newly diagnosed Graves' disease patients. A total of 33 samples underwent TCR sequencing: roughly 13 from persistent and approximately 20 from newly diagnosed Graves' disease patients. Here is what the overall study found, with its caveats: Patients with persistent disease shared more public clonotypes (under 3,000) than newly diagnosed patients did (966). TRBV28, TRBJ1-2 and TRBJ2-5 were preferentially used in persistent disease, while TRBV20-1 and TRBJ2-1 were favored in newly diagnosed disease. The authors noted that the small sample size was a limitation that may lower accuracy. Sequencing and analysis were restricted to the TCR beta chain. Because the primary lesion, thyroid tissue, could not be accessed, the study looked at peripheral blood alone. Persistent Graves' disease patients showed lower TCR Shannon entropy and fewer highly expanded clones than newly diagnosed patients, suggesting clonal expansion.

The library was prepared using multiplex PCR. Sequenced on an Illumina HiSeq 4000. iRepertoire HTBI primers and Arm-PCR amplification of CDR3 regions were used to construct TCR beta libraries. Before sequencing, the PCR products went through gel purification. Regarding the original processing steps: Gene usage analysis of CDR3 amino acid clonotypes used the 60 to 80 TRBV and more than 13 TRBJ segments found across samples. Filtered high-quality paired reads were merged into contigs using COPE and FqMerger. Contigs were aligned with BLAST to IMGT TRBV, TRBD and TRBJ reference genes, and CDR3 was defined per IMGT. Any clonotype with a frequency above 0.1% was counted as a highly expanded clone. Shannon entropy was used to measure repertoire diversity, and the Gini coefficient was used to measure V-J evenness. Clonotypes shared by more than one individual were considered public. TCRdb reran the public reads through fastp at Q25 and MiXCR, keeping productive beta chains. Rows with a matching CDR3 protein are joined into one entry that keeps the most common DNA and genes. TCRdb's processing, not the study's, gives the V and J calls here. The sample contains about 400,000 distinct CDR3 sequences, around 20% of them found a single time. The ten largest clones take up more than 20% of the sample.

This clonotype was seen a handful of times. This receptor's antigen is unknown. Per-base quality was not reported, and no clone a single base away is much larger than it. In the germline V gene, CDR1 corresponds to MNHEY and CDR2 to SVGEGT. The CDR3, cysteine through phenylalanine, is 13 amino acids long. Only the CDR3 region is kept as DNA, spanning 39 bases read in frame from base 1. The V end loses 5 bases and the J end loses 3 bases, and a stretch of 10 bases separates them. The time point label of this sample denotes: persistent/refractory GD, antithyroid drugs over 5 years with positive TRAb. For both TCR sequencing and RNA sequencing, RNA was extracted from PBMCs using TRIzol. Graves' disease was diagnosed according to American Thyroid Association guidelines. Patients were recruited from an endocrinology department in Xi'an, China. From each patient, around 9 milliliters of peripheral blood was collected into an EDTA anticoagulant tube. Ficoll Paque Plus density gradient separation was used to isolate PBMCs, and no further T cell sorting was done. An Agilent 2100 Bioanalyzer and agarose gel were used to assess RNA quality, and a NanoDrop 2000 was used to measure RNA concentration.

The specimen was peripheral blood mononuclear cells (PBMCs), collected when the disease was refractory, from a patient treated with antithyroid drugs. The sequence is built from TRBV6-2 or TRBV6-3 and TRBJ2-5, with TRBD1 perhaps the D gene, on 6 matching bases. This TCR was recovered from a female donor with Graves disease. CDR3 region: CASSPPGEETQYF. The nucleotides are TGTGCCAGCAGTCCCCCAGGGGAAGAGACCCAGTACTTC.